Listed here are 29 T cell receptor beta chains from one sample, sequenced in a study of beta chain features in type 1 diabetes (dated by TCRdb to 2016 to 2019). The library came from the immunoSEQ multiplex PCR assay. The entire isolated RNA was reverse transcribed using the High Capacity cDNA Reverse Transcription Kit, and thus expressed TCRB transcripts were sequenced. TCRdb took this table from immuneACCESS and kept in-frame rearrangements with V and J called. Such tables lack part of the clones; where checked against another copy, unresolved V genes explain under half of the gap, and the rest is unexplained. This sample has over 100,000 clones in its table, and roughly 15% of those were observed once. The ten largest clones capture around 2.5% of the sample. The paper's findings and limits, for the study overall: A moderate but significant shortening of TCRB CDR3 length was observed in type 1 diabetes patients in all four CD4+ subsets.

These receptors' antigens are unknown. Sequenced sample: central memory CD4+ T cells from blood. Receptor source: a man younger than 45 with type 1 diabetes.

This clone was counted a few times. This rearrangement joins TRBV5-5 to TRBJ1-2; 7 bases match TRBD1. The junction had 16 bases not matched to a gene; V was cut back by 6 bases and J by 8 bases. Germline-derived CDR1 and CDR2 are SGHKS and YYEKEE (reference sequence). The CDR3 extends over 15 amino acids. For the CDR3, the DNA is TGTGCCAGCAATCGTGGGACAGTTAAAATGTCGGGCTACACCTTC. It encodes CASNRGTVKMSGYTF.

This clone has more than one count but fewer than ten. J is TRBJ2-3 and V is TRBV7-2; D unclear. Trimming cost V 6 bases and J 3 bases, with 16 bases left between them. The CDR3 length is 15 residues. Germline values: CDR1 SGHTA, CDR2 FQGNSA. CDR3 in amino acids: CASSLDSVRTDTQYF. CDR3 sequence (DNA): TGTGCCAGCAGTCTCGACTCCGTCCGGACAGATACGCAGTATTTT.

J is TRBJ2-7 and V is TRBV7-8; TRBD1 matches at 7 bases. Germline CDR1 reads SGHVS; CDR2 reads FQNEAQ. The CDR3 is 14 amino acids. V was pared by 1 base and J by 3 bases, with 3 bases of the junction left unmatched. CDR3 coding DNA: TGTGCCAGCAGCTTAGGGGACAGCGGCTACGAGCAGTACTTC. Translating gives CASSLGDSGYEQYF.

This clone has only a few counts. J is TRBJ1-4 and V is TRBV9; 7 positions match TRBD1. In germline, CDR1 is SGDLS, CDR2 YYNGEE. The CDR3 runs 15 residues. V gave up 6 bases and J gave up 4 bases; unmatched junction bases: 9. The CDR3 protein is CASTSTGTVNEKLFF. Here the CDR3 DNA reads TGTGCCAGCACGTCTACCGGGACAGTTAATGAAAAACTGTTTTTT.

The V and J genes are TRBV5-1 and TRBJ2-5, with a weak D call TRBD1 (5 bases). The V gene's germline CDR1 is SGHRS and CDR2 YFSETQ. The CDR3 has 14 amino acids. Trimming removed 7 bases at V and 0 bases at J, with 13 bases between. The CDR3 DNA is TGCGCCAGCGCCTCGGGCAGGGACCAAGAGACCCAGTACTTC. Amino acid sequence: CASASGRDQETQYF. Combining the CDR3 with reference TRBV5-1 and TRBJ2-5 gives the whole variable domain KAGVTQTPRYLIKTRGQQVTLSCSPISGHRSVSWYQQTPGQGLQFLFEYFSETQRNKGNFPGRFSGRQFSNSRSEMNVSTLELGDSALYLCASASGRDQETQYFGPGTRLLVL.

This clone was seen more than once but under ten times. An end of the junction differs from the germline gene, which may be a read error. The rearrangement uses TRBV6-5 and TRBJ1-1, with D perhaps matching TRBD1 (6 bases). The CDR3 contains 15 residues. Germline lookup yields CDR1 MNHEY and CDR2 SVGAGI. The CDR3 nucleotides are TGTGCCAGCTCTCGAGTGGGGGGCACGAACTCTGAAGCTTTCTTT. This gives the protein CASSRVGGTNSEAFF.

In this sample, this clone turned up a few times. The V gene is TRBV28, the J gene TRBJ1-2; 8 bases are a match to TRBD1. This CDR3 is built from 14 residues. Germline loops: CDR1 MDHEN, CDR2 SYDVKM. Trimming cost V 5 bases and J 8 bases; bases outside gene matches: 10. Here the CDR3 reads CASSTRQGLGGYTF. The CDR3 DNA follows: TGTGCCAGCAGTACTCGACAGGGGTTAGGGGGCTACACCTTC.

The gene calls are TRBV7-2 and TRBJ2-5; tentative D call: TRBD2 (5 bases). Germline CDR1 SGHTA, CDR2 FQGNSA. The CDR3 covers 15 residues. Trimming left V 6 bases short and J 5 bases short, with 19 bases between. The CDR3 sequence is CASRASNAEAETQYF. The DNA of the CDR3 is TGTGCCAGCAGGGCTTCCAATGCGGAGGCGGAGACCCAGTACTTC.

This clone was counted only a few times. The V gene is TRBV7-2, the J gene TRBJ1-2, with D perhaps matching TRBD1 (6 bases). The CDR3 extends over 14 amino acids. Between the trimmed V and J ends, which lost 1 base and 5 bases, there was a span of 11 bases. The germline V gene encodes CDR1 SGHTA and CDR2 FQGNSA. The CDR3 region has the DNA TGTGCCAGCAGCTTAGGGGGGCCGAGGTATGGCTACACCTTC. Residues: CASSLGGPRYGYTF. Based on the CDR3 plus reference TRBV7-2 and TRBJ1-2, the full variable domain is GAGVSQSPSNKVTEKGKDVELRCDPISGHTALYWYRQSLGQGLEFLIYFQGNSAPDKSGLPSDRFSAERTGGSVSTLTIQRTQQEDSAVYLCASSLGGPRYGYTFGSGTRLTVV.

This clone was observed at least ten times. The chain uses TRBV29-1 and TRBJ2-7; TRBD1 matches 8 bases. The CDR3 is made up of 13 amino acids. The ends lost 4 bases at V and 3 bases at J; junction bases unmatched: 5. The V gene's germline CDR1 is SQVTM and CDR2 ANQGSEA. The CDR3 DNA sequence: TGCAGCGTTGCGACAGGGGTTGACTACGAGCAGTACTTC. Translated: CSVATGVDYEQYF.

This clone was seen a few times. Other DNA variants within this sample encode the same CDR3. The rearrangement links TRBV14 to TRBJ2-7; D is ambiguous. The CDR3 loop spans 12 amino acids. V shed 1 base and J shed 4 bases, with 5 bases lying between them. Per the germline V gene, CDR1 is SGHDN and CDR2 is FVKESK. The CDR3, as DNA: TGTGCCAGCAGCCAAGTGTCGTACGAGCAGTACTTC. Its protein is CASSQVSYEQYF.

V usage is TRBV11-1 and J usage is TRBJ2-7; D unclear. Trimming shortened V by 3 bases and J by 4 bases, and 7 bases separated the two germline ends. CDR3 length: 12 amino acids. Germline V gives CDR1 SGHAT, CDR2 FQDESV (reference sequence). Here the CDR3 DNA reads TGTGCCAGCAGCTTGTCAGCATACGAGCAGTACTTC. Translating gives CASSLSAYEQYF.

In its sample, this clone was seen a few times. The V and J genes are TRBV23-1 and TRBJ2-7; possible D gene TRBD2, 5 bases. TRBV23-1 is assigned to the ORF class and has an uncertain function. Between the trimmed V and J ends, which lost 3 bases and 0 bases, there was a span of 21 bases. The CDR3 has 18 residues. CDR3 nucleotides: TGCGCCAGCAGTCACCCCGTCCCACGTTATCGGGGCTCCTACGAGCAGTACTTC. As protein: CASSHPVPRYRGSYEQYF.

V gene TRBV11-3 combines with J gene TRBJ2-5; D is ambiguous. This CDR3 comprises 15 residues. The ends were cut back, 0 bases at V and 2 bases at J, with 10 bases in the middle. Germline V CDR1 and CDR2: SGHNT, YENEEA. The CDR3 region is CASSLDTGPQETQYF. For the CDR3, the DNA is TGTGCCAGCAGCTTAGACACCGGGCCACAAGAGACCCAGTACTTC. Drawing the rest from reference TRBV11-3 and TRBJ2-5, the complete variable domain is EAGVVQSPRYKIIEKKQPVAFWCNPISGHNTLYWYLQNLGQGPELLIRYENEEAVDDSQLPKDRFSAERLKGVDSTLKIQPAELGDSAVYLCASSLDTGPQETQYFGPGTRLLVL.

This clone was recorded a few times. CDR3 sequence reads: CASSWGGSSYNEQFF. The CDR3 bases are TGTGCCAGCAGTTGGGGTGGAAGCTCCTACAATGAGCAGTTCTTC. The chain has TRBV6-6 and TRBJ2-1; D uncertain. Germline V CDR1 and CDR2: MNHNY, SVGAGI (reference sequence). The V and J ends lost 4 bases and 0 bases respectively, with 10 bases between them. This CDR3 has 15 residues.

The V and J genes are TRBV5-6 and TRBJ2-7; D is unclear. The CDR3 covers 11 residues. The V end was cut by 0 bases, the J end by 7 bases, with 5 bases between. Germline CDR1 and CDR2: SGHDT and YYEEEE. Written as DNA, the CDR3 is TGTGCCAGCAGCTTGGAACGGGAGCAGTACTTC. Its protein product is CASSLEREQYF.

The V call is TRBV30, the J call TRBJ2-1; TRBD2 matches at 9 bases. V dropped 1 base and J dropped 8; count of bases not matched to a gene: 6. This CDR3 is 14 amino acids long. The germline V gene has CDR1 GTSNPN and CDR2 SVGIG (reference sequence). CDR3 sequence (DNA): TGTGCCTGGAGTGGGGGACTAGCCGTAGATGAGCAGTTCTTC. Its protein product is CAWSGGLAVDEQFF.

This clone was observed many times. This sequence joins TRBV2 and TRBJ2-4; maybe TRBD2 (5 bases). CDR1 is SNHLY, CDR2 FYNNEI, per germline. Trimming removed 2 bases from V and 1 base from J, with 6 bases in between. This CDR3 is 14 amino acids long. The CDR3 region is CASSERGAKNIQYF. The DNA for the CDR3 is TGTGCCAGCAGTGAACGAGGGGCCAAAAACATTCAGTACTTC.

This sequence joins TRBV7-2 and TRBJ2-7; D not certain. The V end was cut by 3 bases, the J end by 6 bases, with 6 bases between. Per the germline V gene, CDR1 is SGHTA and CDR2 is FQGNSA. This CDR3 is built from 11 residues. The CDR3 spells CASSLLAEQYF. The CDR3 DNA sequence: TGTGCCAGCAGCTTGCTCGCCGAGCAGTACTTC.

This clone was recorded a few times. The chain combines TRBV7-2 with TRBJ1-4; D ambiguous. This CDR3 has 15 residues. In germline, CDR1 is SGHTA, CDR2 FQGNSA. The ends were cut back, 0 bases at V and 6 bases at J, with 11 bases in the middle. In DNA, the CDR3 is TGTGCCAGCAGCTTAGCGTTGGGTGGGGATGAAAAACTGTTTTTT. Translated, it gives CASSLALGGDEKLFF. The whole variable domain, filled in from reference TRBV7-2 and TRBJ1-4, reads GAGVSQSPSNKVTEKGKDVELRCDPISGHTALYWYRQSLGQGLEFLIYFQGNSAPDKSGLPSDRFSAERTGGSVSTLTIQRTQQEDSAVYLCASSLALGGDEKLFFGSGTQLSVL.

This clone was observed at least ten times. CDR3 loop: CASSFLKDTQYF. CDR3 nucleotide sequence: TGTGCCAGCAGCTTTCTAAAAGATACGCAGTATTTT. The chain recombines TRBV7-2 with TRBJ2-3; D not certain. Trimming left V 3 bases short and J 5 bases short, with 6 bases between. The CDR3 contains 12 residues. CDR1 and CDR2 (germline): SGHTA, FQGNSA.

This clone was observed a few times. The chain recombines TRBV28 with TRBJ2-4, with 7 bases identical to TRBD1. The ends lost 3 bases at V and 7 bases at J; junction bases unmatched: 6. This CDR3 spans 14 amino acids. Germline V gene sequence: CDR1 MDHEN, CDR2 SYDVKM. This CDR3 reads CASSFRAGGNIQYF. Written as DNA, the CDR3 is TGTGCCAGCAGTTTCAGGGCAGGGGGTAACATTCAGTACTTC.

J is TRBJ2-1 and V is TRBV28; D remains ambiguous. The length of the CDR3 is 12 residues. CDR1 is MDHEN and CDR2 is SYDVKM in the germline V gene. Trimming pared 5 bases from V and 7 bases from J, leaving 9 bases between. CDR3 in DNA: TGTGCCAGCAGTCCCCCCGGGAATGAGCAGTTCTTC. This gives the protein CASSPPGNEQFF.

About this clone itself: Possible read error: a much larger clone is one base away. Other DNA variants within this sample encode the same CDR3. The chain carries TRBV30 and TRBJ1-5, with 7 bases matching TRBD1. Trimming at V came to 1 base and at J to 4 bases, leaving 1 base not matched to a gene. The germline V gene has CDR1 GTSNPN and CDR2 SVGIG (reference sequence). This CDR3 comprises 13 residues. CDR3 sequence: CAWSGDSNQPQHF. CDR3 nucleotides: TGTGCCTGGAGTGGGGACAGTAATCAGCCCCAGCATTTT.

In this sample, this clone turned up a few times. The chain couples TRBV6-1 to TRBJ2-7; 10 nucleotides line up with TRBD2. CDR3 length: 15 amino acids. Germline values: CDR1 MNHNS, CDR2 SASEGT. Trimming cost V 6 bases and J 5 bases; bases outside gene matches: 10. This CDR3 reads CASRAGTSAGHEQYF. In DNA form, the CDR3 reads TGTGCCAGCAGGGCCGGGACTAGCGCGGGCCACGAGCAGTACTTC.

The chain couples TRBV5-1 to TRBJ2-3, with D possibly being TRBD2 (6 bases). This CDR3 is 16 amino acids long. The V end was cut by 0 bases, the J end by 1 base, with 12 bases between. CDR1 SGHRS and CDR2 YFSETQ come from the germline V gene. This chain's CDR3 is CASSLDPGVGTDTQYF. The CDR3 DNA follows: TGCGCCAGCAGCTTGGACCCGGGAGTGGGCACAGATACGCAGTATTTT.

This clone is medium-sized (0.01 to 0.1%) within its sample. In the same sample, other DNA sequences code for this CDR3. The chain carries TRBV29-1 and TRBJ2-1, with 8 bases aligning to TRBD2. V shed 4 bases, J shed 5 bases, and the junction held 10 bases outside the gene matches. The CDR3 is 15 amino acids. Germline-derived CDR1 and CDR2 are SQVTM and ANQGSEA. The CDR3 DNA follows: TGCAGCGTTGGCTGGTCCGGGGGGGCCAACAATGAGCAGTTCTTC. Amino acid sequence: CSVGWSGGANNEQFF.

The chain combines TRBV4-3 with TRBJ2-1, with 8 bases fitting TRBD2. This CDR3 has 17 amino acids. Germline-derived CDR1 and CDR2 are LGHNA and YSLEER. Trimming removed 4 bases from V and 6 bases from J; junction bases left unmatched: 14. The CDR3 loop is CASSPPPGLVVGNEQFF. The CDR3 DNA is TGCGCCAGCAGCCCCCCACCGGGACTAGTTGTGGGCAATGAGCAGTTCTTC.

The chain uses TRBV4-2 and TRBJ1-2; D is undetermined. CDR3 length: 15 residues. Germline V gives CDR1 LGHNA, CDR2 YNFKEQ. V was shortened by 0 bases and J by 4 bases, with 12 bases between the two germline ends. The CDR3 nucleotides are TGTGCCAGCAGCCAAGATCGAACCACGCTCTATGGCTACACCTTC. Its protein is CASSQDRTTLYGYTF.